The 30 T cell receptor beta chains reported below all come from one sample, sequenced in a study of shared clonotypes between healthy human individuals. Clones were sequenced by immunoSEQ multiplex PCR, and TCRdb holds only the in-frame ones, with some missing. Of roughly 2,000,000 clones listed, around 96% are singletons. Naive CD8 cells comprised CD45RO-negative, CCR7-positively selected cells, excluding terminally differentiated effector memory CD45RA+ cells. The sequencing input was naive CD8+ T cells sorted from blood. These receptors were taken from a man between 18 and 35 years old in good health.

This chain connects TRBV5-1 to TRBJ1-2; a weak D match, TRBD1 (5 bases). From germline, CDR1 is SGHRS and CDR2 YFSETQ. V was trimmed by 0 bases and J by 3 bases, leaving 9 bases between them. The CDR3 has 14 residues. The CDR3 DNA sequence: TGCGCCAGCAGCTTGGTTGGGGGATACTATGGCTACACCTTC. Protein: CASSLVGGYYGYTF.

V gene TRBV7-9 combines with J gene TRBJ2-1, with D tentatively TRBD2 (5 bases). Germline CDR1 is SEHNR and CDR2 is FQNEAQ (reference sequence). V was shortened by 2 bases and J by 9 bases, with 14 bases between the two germline ends. This CDR3 comprises 14 residues. The CDR3 nucleotides are TGTGCCAGCAGCTTAAGTGTGGCCGGAGGTGAGCAGTTCTTC. Protein product: CASSLSVAGGEQFF. Together with reference TRBV7-9 and TRBJ2-1, the CDR3 gives the full variable domain: DTGVSQNPRHKITKRGQNVTFRCDPISEHNRLYWYRQTLGQGPEFLTYFQNEAQLEKSRLLSDRFSAERPKGSFSTLEIQRTEQGDSAMYLCASSLSVAGGEQFFGPGTRLTVL.

The rearrangement joins TRBV7-8 to TRBJ1-1; tentative D call: TRBD1 (5 bases). CDR1 and CDR2 (germline): SGHVS, FQNEAQ. V shed 1 base and J shed 3 bases, with 9 bases lying between them. The CDR3 extends over 14 amino acids. The CDR3 nucleotides are TGTGCCAGCAGCTTAGGGGGGGTCGACACTGAAGCTTTCTTT. It yields the protein CASSLGGVDTEAFF.

The CDR3 DNA sequence: TGTGCCAGCAGGTCGACAGGGGCGGACGAGCAGTACTTC. It translates to CASRSTGADEQYF. V gene TRBV28 combines with J gene TRBJ2-7, with 8 bases matching TRBD1. The germline CDR1 and CDR2 sequences are MDHEN and SYDVKM. The ends lost 6 bases at V and 5 bases at J; junction bases unmatched: 6. CDR3 length: 13 amino acids.

In its sample, this clone was seen once. V gene TRBV4-3 combines with J gene TRBJ2-3; the D gene is possibly TRBD2 (6 bases). CDR3 size: 17 residues. V was shortened by 0 bases and J by 5 bases, with 18 bases between the two germline ends. Germline loops: CDR1 LGHNA, CDR2 YSLEER. As DNA, the CDR3 is TGCGCCAGCAGCCAAGAAGCTCCCGGGAGAATAGGAGATACGCAGTATTTT. As protein: CASSQEAPGRIGDTQYF.

This clone has a single count. Other DNA sequences from this sample encode an identical CDR3 as well. This chain links TRBV6-1 with TRBJ2-1, with D perhaps assigned TRBD1 or TRBD2 (5 bases each). Deletions cut 6 bases from V and 4 bases from J, with 10 bases between. The CDR3 is made up of 13 amino acids. Germline loops: CDR1 MNHNS, CDR2 SASEGT. The CDR3 loop is CASSEGSYNEQFF. The CDR3 bases are TGTGCCAGCAGCGAGGGGAGTTACAATGAGCAGTTCTTC.

This clone was seen just once. The rearrangement links TRBV6-4 to TRBJ2-1, with 9 bases aligning to TRBD2. This CDR3 spans 12 amino acids. CDR1 is MRHNA, CDR2 SNTAGT, per germline. The V and J ends lost 11 bases and 5 bases, in that order; junction bases with no gene match: 4. The CDR3 bases are TGTGCCTTAGCGGGAGCCGACAATGAGCAGTTCTTC. Its protein is CALAGADNEQFF.

This sequence joins TRBV4-3 and TRBJ2-3; D remains unclear. Trimming pared 1 base from V and 14 bases from J, leaving 16 bases between. The CDR3 covers 13 residues. Per germline, CDR1 LGHNA and CDR2 YSLEER. In DNA form, the CDR3 reads TGCGCCAGCAGCCAAGTTGTCGTTTCGAAGAGGTATTTT. Amino acid sequence: CASSQVVVSKRYF.

The chain recombines TRBV6-5 with TRBJ2-7; no definite D call. This CDR3 spans 14 amino acids. Germline CDR1 and CDR2: MNHEY and SVGAGI. The ends were cut back, 6 bases at V and 0 bases at J, with 12 bases in the middle. The CDR3 loop is CASSPNTDSYEQYF. In DNA, the CDR3 is TGTGCCAGCAGCCCTAATACGGACTCCTACGAGCAGTACTTC.

The gene calls are TRBV5-4 and TRBJ2-2; 8 nucleotides agree with TRBD1. Unmatched junction bases numbered 10, after V lost 4 bases and J lost 5 bases. Germline V CDR1 and CDR2: SGHNT, YYREEE (reference sequence). This CDR3 region has 16 residues. This chain's CDR3 is CASSRPTGERTGELFF. The CDR3 bases are TGTGCCAGCAGCCGTCCGACAGGGGAAAGGACCGGGGAGCTGTTTTTT.

The chain joins TRBV6-6 to TRBJ2-7, with 8 nucleotides matching TRBD2. In germline, CDR1 is MNHNY, CDR2 SVGAGI (reference sequence). With 5 bases clipped from V and 5 bases from J, the junction kept 8 bases outside the gene matches. The CDR3 runs 14 residues. CDR3 protein: CASSPGLAAHEQYF. The CDR3 nucleotides are TGTGCCAGCAGTCCTGGACTAGCTGCCCACGAGCAGTACTTC.

The genes are TRBV10-1 and TRBJ1-2; no firm D call. CDR1 and CDR2 (germline): WNHNN, SYGVQD (reference sequence). V lost 3 bases, J lost 0 bases, and 2 bases lay in between. This CDR3 contains 12 residues. The CDR3 region has the DNA TGCGCCAGCAGTGACACTAACTATGGCTACACCTTC. It encodes CASSDTNYGYTF.

The V call is TRBV27, the J call TRBJ1-2; no clear D gene. Trimming stripped 8 bases from V and 8 bases from J, with 21 bases between. The CDR3 has 14 residues. The germline V gene encodes CDR1 MNHEY and CDR2 SMNVEV (reference sequence). CDR3 sequence reads: CASRYSGDMEGYTF. Written as DNA, the CDR3 is TGTGCCAGCCGCTATTCGGGAGATATGGAGGGCTACACCTTC.

The sample holds one count of this clone. V and J are TRBV7-9 and TRBJ2-5; a weak D match, TRBD1 (6 bases). TRBJ2-7 matches the DNA end more closely, so the J call is doubtful. CDR1 is SEHNR and CDR2 is FQNEAQ in the germline V gene (reference sequence). The length of the CDR3 is 16 residues. The CDR3 protein is CASSLGPEGGSYEQYF. In nucleotides, the CDR3 is TGTGCCAGCAGCTTAGGACCCGAAGGGGGCTCCTACGAGCAGTACTTC.

In DNA, the CDR3 is TGCGCCAGCAGCCAAGTCTCGACAGCCGGAAACACCATATATTTT. Its translation is CASSQVSTAGNTIYF. This chain connects TRBV4-1 to TRBJ1-3, with D possibly TRBD1 on 5 matching bases. In germline, CDR1 is MGHRA, CDR2 YSYEKL. The CDR3 contains 15 residues. The germline V and J ends were trimmed by 1 base and 4 bases, with 11 bases remaining between them.

The rearrangement links TRBV6-5 to TRBJ1-6; no clear D. The ends were cut back, 7 bases at V and 15 bases at J, with 22 bases in the middle. The CDR3 has 14 residues. The germline V gene encodes CDR1 MNHEY and CDR2 SVGAGI. The DNA for the CDR3 is TGTGCCAGCATCAAGGGAGCGGGCTGGGAAGTCCTCCACTTT. Protein product: CASIKGAGWEVLHF.

For this clone: Within the sample, other DNA sequences also encode this same CDR3. This chain links TRBV10-2 with TRBJ1-5, with D tentatively TRBD1 (5 bases). CDR3 size: 13 residues. Trimming stripped 0 bases from V and 7 bases from J, with 7 bases between. Germline CDR1 WSHSY, CDR2 SAAADI. The CDR3 nucleotides read TGCGCCAGCAGTGAGTCCTGGGGGCAGCCCCAGCATTTT. Translated, it gives CASSESWGQPQHF.

This clone was recorded a few times. The genes are TRBV30 and TRBJ2-7, with D perhaps TRBD2 (5 bases). With 4 bases removed from V and 4 bases from J, the gap between germline ends came to 14 bases. The CDR3 is 13 amino acids. Germline values: CDR1 GTSNPN, CDR2 SVGIG (reference sequence). CDR3 in amino acids: CAWMGLSGYEQYF. The CDR3, as DNA: TGTGCCTGGATGGGCCTCTCGGGGTACGAGCAGTACTTC.

The chain links TRBV7-8 to TRBJ2-7, with D perhaps matching TRBD1 (5 bases). The V and J ends lost 6 bases and 5 bases respectively, with 14 bases between them. The CDR3 has 13 amino acids. The germline V gene encodes CDR1 SGHVS and CDR2 FQNEAQ. CDR3 sequence: CASSNRPGHEQYF. In nucleotides, the CDR3 is TGTGCCAGCAGTAACAGGCCTGGTCACGAGCAGTACTTC.

The chain joins TRBV7-9 to TRBJ2-7; tentative D call: TRBD2 (5 bases). CDR3 size: 13 residues. The V and J ends lost 1 base and 5 bases respectively, with 9 bases between them. CDR1 and CDR2 (germline): SEHNR, FQNEAQ (reference sequence). The CDR3 loop is CASSLERPHEQYF. CDR3 bases: TGTGCCAGCAGCTTAGAGCGGCCGCACGAGCAGTACTTC.

CDR3 bases: TGCAGCGTTGTTGTGGGGGTAGTCCAAGAGACCCAGTACTTC. As protein: CSVVVGVVQETQYF. The chain recombines TRBV29-1 with TRBJ2-5; D tentatively fits TRBD1 or TRBD2 (5 bases each). Trimming pared 4 bases from V and 1 base from J, leaving 13 bases between. The CDR3 extends over 14 amino acids. Germline V gene data show CDR1 as SQVTM and CDR2 as ANQGSEA. The variable domain in full, completed from reference TRBV29-1 and TRBJ2-5, reads SAVISQKPSRDICQRGTSLTIQCQVDSQVTMMFWYRQQPGQSLTLIATANQGSEATYESGFVIDKFPISRPNLTFSTLTVSNMSPEDSSIYLCSVVVGVVQETQYFGPGTRLLVL.

This rearrangement joins TRBV30 to TRBJ2-7; perhaps TRBD2 as D (6 bases). The germline V gene encodes CDR1 GTSNPN and CDR2 SVGIG (reference sequence). The CDR3 consists of 13 residues. Between the trimmed V and J ends, which lost 1 base and 3 bases, there was a span of 10 bases. The CDR3 DNA is TGTGCCTGGAGTGCCGGGACTGTCTACGAGCAGTACTTC. Its protein product is CAWSAGTVYEQYF.

V is TRBV6-5 and J is TRBJ1-6; tentatively, D is TRBD1 (5 bases). Germline V gene sequence: CDR1 MNHEY, CDR2 SVGAGI. This CDR3 comprises 15 residues. V was pared by 6 bases and J by 10 bases, with 19 bases between. CDR3 protein: CASRLLGGWESPLHF. Here the CDR3 DNA reads TGTGCCAGCAGATTACTGGGGGGGTGGGAATCACCCCTCCACTTT.

This sequence joins TRBV4-1 and TRBJ2-2; D unresolved. V shed 0 bases and J shed 3 bases, with 14 bases lying between them. Germline CDR1 MGHRA, CDR2 YSYEKL. This CDR3 spans 17 amino acids. CDR3 sequence reads: CASSQDSRGMDTGELFF. As DNA, the CDR3 is TGCGCCAGCAGCCAAGATTCTCGTGGTATGGACACCGGGGAGCTGTTTTTT.

The V and J genes are TRBV7-9 and TRBJ1-6, with a weak D call TRBD1 (6 bases). With 5 bases removed from V and 10 bases from J, the gap between germline ends came to 12 bases. This CDR3 contains 13 residues. The germline CDR1 and CDR2 sequences are SEHNR and FQNEAQ (reference sequence). The CDR3 region is CASSAGQPSPLHF. CDR3 in DNA: TGTGCCAGCAGCGCCGGACAGCCCTCACCCCTCCACTTT. Together with reference TRBV7-9 and TRBJ1-6, the CDR3 gives the full variable domain: DTGVSQNPRHKITKRGQNVTFRCDPISEHNRLYWYRQTLGQGPEFLTYFQNEAQLEKSRLLSDRFSAERPKGSFSTLEIQRTEQGDSAMYLCASSAGQPSPLHFGNGTRLTVT.

To note about this clone: At the DNA level, this CDR3 is encoded by other sequences in the same sample as well. The CDR3 nucleotides read TGCGCCAGCAGCTTCCGAACGGGGGCCTACGAGCAGTACTTC. Protein product: CASSFRTGAYEQYF. The chain joins TRBV5-1 to TRBJ2-7; tentative D call: TRBD2 (6 bases). V was pared by 2 bases and J by 2 bases, with 11 bases between. The CDR3 spans 14 residues. Germline V gene sequence: CDR1 SGHRS, CDR2 YFSETQ.

In this sample, this clone turned up once. The sample contains more than one DNA sequence encoding this CDR3. The rearrangement joins TRBV7-9 to TRBJ2-7; no firm D call. CDR1 is SEHNR and CDR2 is FQNEAQ in the germline V gene (reference sequence). Trimming pared 5 bases from V and 1 base from J, leaving 9 bases between. The CDR3 contains 13 residues. CDR3 sequence: CASSPVGSYEQYF. CDR3 bases: TGTGCCAGCAGCCCCGTGGGTTCCTACGAGCAGTACTTC.

As to this clone: Other DNA sequences in this specimen translate into the identical CDR3. The genes are TRBV4-1 and TRBJ2-7, with D hard to call. V lost 1 base and J 1 base, leaving 8 bases between the germline ends. CDR3 length: 14 residues. Germline V gene sequence: CDR1 MGHRA, CDR2 YSYEKL. CDR3 amino acids: CASSQGEGSYEQYF. In DNA, the CDR3 is TGCGCCAGCAGCCAAGGAGAAGGATCCTACGAGCAGTACTTC.

The rearrangement links TRBV7-2 to TRBJ1-2; no reliable D call. The germline CDR1 and CDR2 sequences are SGHTA and FQGNSA. The CDR3 spans 16 residues. V was pared by 5 bases and J by 5 bases, with 21 bases between. The CDR3, as DNA: TGTGCCAGCAGCCCCGATTCCGGGCGCCTAGGGTATGGCTACACCTTC. It translates to CASSPDSGRLGYGYTF.

This clone was found once. CDR3 in amino acids: CASGPIGGLGPGELFF. The DNA for the CDR3 is TGTGCCAGCGGGCCAATCGGGGGACTGGGGCCCGGGGAGCTGTTTTTT. The chain is built from TRBV27 and TRBJ2-2; the D gene is possibly TRBD2 (6 bases). Germline CDR1 reads MNHEY; CDR2 reads SMNVEV (reference sequence). V lost 8 bases and J lost 6, with 22 bases in between. This CDR3 contains 16 residues.